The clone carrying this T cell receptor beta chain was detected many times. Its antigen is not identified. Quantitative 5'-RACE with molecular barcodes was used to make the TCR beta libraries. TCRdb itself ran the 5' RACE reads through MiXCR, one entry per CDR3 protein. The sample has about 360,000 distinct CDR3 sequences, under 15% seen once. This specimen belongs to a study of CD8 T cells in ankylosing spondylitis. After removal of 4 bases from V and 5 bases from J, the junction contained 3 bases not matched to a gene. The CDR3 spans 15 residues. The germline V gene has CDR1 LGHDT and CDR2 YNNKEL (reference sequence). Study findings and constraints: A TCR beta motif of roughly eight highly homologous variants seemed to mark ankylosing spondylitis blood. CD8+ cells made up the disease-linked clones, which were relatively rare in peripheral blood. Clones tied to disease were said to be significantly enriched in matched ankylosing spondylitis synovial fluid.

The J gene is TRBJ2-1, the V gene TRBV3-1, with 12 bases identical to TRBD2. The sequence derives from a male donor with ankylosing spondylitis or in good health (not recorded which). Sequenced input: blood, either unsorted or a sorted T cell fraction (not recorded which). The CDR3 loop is CASSPWTSGNNEQFF. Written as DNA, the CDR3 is TGTGCCAGCAGCCCCTGGACTAGCGGGAACAATGAGCAGTTCTTC.